The T cell receptor (beta chain) described here comes from a study of beta chain features in type 1 diabetes (dated by TCRdb to 2016 to 2019). Regarding the study in general: Mean age, gender distribution, total cell number and subset yield did not differ between patients and healthy donors. The study compared the TCRB repertoires of sorted circulating CD4+ T cell subsets in recently diagnosed type 1 diabetes patients with those in matched healthy donors. Whereas all 28 donors provided naive and central memory subsets, regulatory and stem cell-like memory subsets were isolated from just 8 patients and roughly 8 healthy donors. A total of about 100,000,000 sorted cells were examined across all samples, and RNA yield correlated strongly with the number of cells per subset.

The entire amount of isolated RNA was reverse transcribed using the High Capacity cDNA Reverse Transcription Kit, so the sequenced TCRB transcripts were expressed ones. Naive, central memory and regulatory T cell samples underwent deep immunoSEQ sequencing, averaging about 3.57 million total reads per sample. Sorted cells were lysed in RLT buffer and RNA was extracted with DNase-treated RNeasy Micro or Mini kits, depending on cell number. To prevent cross-contamination, every cell subset was processed on its own, while patient and healthy donor samples were processed together. The immunoSEQ multiplex PCR was used to amplify TCRB sequences from cDNA, yielding 87-bp fragments that span the CDR3 region. Sequencing of the amplicons was done on the Illumina HiSeq platform. In the original analysis: Synthetic template baselines were used to correct PCR bias computationally, reads within Hamming distance 2 were collapsed together, and singletons that could not be merged were discarded. By aligning reads against IMGT, V, D and J genes, CDR3 length, and insertions or deletions at six rearrangement sites were assigned. Within each subset, clonotype counts were normalized to sorted cell number, after which true diversity and Gini coefficients were computed with the tcR R package. The overlap coefficient, calculated on TCRB nucleotide sequences, was used to quantify repertoire sharing. As a proxy for the pre-selection repertoire, out-of-frame TCRB sequences from naive cells were analyzed. In TCRdb, the immuneACCESS table is reduced to in-frame sequences with V and J assigned. These tables do not hold every clone; where another copy was compared, an unresolved V gene accounts for under half, and the others remain unexplained. D and trimming come from the DNA, and the V and J calls and clone size come from that table. The sample has approximately 330,000 clones on record, 11% of them singletons. The ten largest clones take up 0.015% of the sample.

This clone was recorded a few times. Its antigen specificity is not known. The input lacks base qualities; no much larger clone sits a single base away. Broad study findings and their caveats: Because the HLA sub-analyses included only small numbers of individuals, any influence of HLA type on TCRB rearrangement was left unresolved. PCR might favor shorter templates, but patient and control samples were amplified and corrected together, so any skew would affect both groups equally. Because cDNA was sequenced instead of genomic DNA, activated cells with high expression could be over-represented, although the groups did not differ in activation or CD3 levels. Naive, central memory and regulatory TCRB repertoires appeared more similar among patients than among healthy donors. In all four CD4+ subsets, TCRB CDR3 length was moderately but significantly shorter in type 1 diabetes patients. Fewer insertions and more nucleotide deletions at VDJ recombination sites were observed in patients with type 1 diabetes, implying thymic rearrangement abnormalities.

Each donor gave one peripheral blood draw, averaging approximately 0.12 L, which was collected into heparinised tubes. A BD FACSAria II and a panel including CD45RO, CCR7, CD25, CD127, CD95 and CD27 were used to sort naive, central memory, regulatory and stem cell-like memory CD4+ T cells. Purity was above 95% for every sorted population. Right away, PBMCs were isolated by Lymphoprep density gradient centrifugation and were stained directly, with no culture step. Samples were stained and sorted in pairs, with one healthy donor and one patient per experiment, so that batch effects were minimized. The sample comprised naive CD4+ T cells from blood. The sample's cell subset or site label, decoded: true naive CD4+ T cells. The receptor was isolated from a woman aged 25-40 years in good health.

The CDR3 here reads CASSVVSSGSTGELFF. The nucleotide sequence is TGTGCCAGCAGCGTAGTATCTAGCGGGAGCACCGGGGAGCTGTTTTTT. The chain is assembled from TRBV9 and TRBJ2-2, with 10 middle bases fitting TRBD2. Relative to germline, V is missing 0 bases and J is missing 4 bases, with 3 bases of the junction outside any gene match. The CDR3 goes from the cysteine to the phenylalanine over 16 residues. The CDR3 DNA has 48 bases and is translated from base 1. In the germline V gene, CDR1 corresponds to SGDLS and CDR2 to YYNGEE.